This TCR beta chain was sequenced during a study of technical replicates of blood from four donors. The germline gives CDR1 MGHRA, CDR2 YSYEKL. V shed 0 bases and J shed 6 bases, with 14 bases lying between them. The length of the CDR3 is 15 residues. Measured with immunoSEQ multiplex PCR; TCRdb has only the in-frame clones, and not every one. The data contain about 67,000 clones, roughly 98% of them singletons. This chain uses TRBV4-1 with TRBJ1-2; D is possibly TRBD1 (5 bases). The specimen sequenced was T cells isolated from PBMCs. This TCR was recovered from a human donor in good health. The CDR3 bases are TGCGCCAGCAGCCAAGAGGGGGGGTCTCTTCATGGCTACACCTTC. Protein sequence: CASSQEGGSLHGYTF.